The 27 T cell receptor beta chains in this list originate from one sample, sequenced in a study of human CD4 T cells and Enterobacteriaceae. Generated by immunoSEQ multiplex PCR, the TCRdb table keeps only in-frame clones and is missing some. The data hold tens of thousands of clones, with about 80% observed a single time. Memory CD4+ T cells were sorted as all CD4+ cells except CD45RA+CCR7+CD95- naive cells, over 95% pure. Sequencing was done on a sample of memory CD4+ T cells from blood. These receptors were taken from a human donor in good health.

This chain's CDR3 is CASTLPGQGYNEQFF. The CDR3 DNA is TGTGCCAGCACTCTGCCGGGACAGGGGTACAATGAGCAGTTCTTC. The chain couples TRBV5-6 to TRBJ2-1, with TRBD1 matching 10 bases. From germline, CDR1 is SGHDT and CDR2 YYEEEE. With V trimmed by 6 bases and J by 4 bases, 7 bases remained unmatched. The CDR3 is made up of 15 amino acids.

This clone was detected only once. This chain connects TRBV23-1 to TRBJ2-7, with TRBD2 matching over 8 bases. TRBV23-1 is noted as an ORF with a role that remains uncertain. The CDR3 is 14 residues long. V shed 5 bases, J shed 4 bases, and the junction held 7 bases outside the gene matches. CDR3 sequence (DNA): TGCGCCAGCAGTGCGATCACTAGCGGATACGAGCAGTACTTC. Residues: CASSAITSGYEQYF.

This clone showed up just a few times. The chain combines TRBV9 with TRBJ1-2; no firm D call. Germline CDR1 is SGDLS and CDR2 is YYNGEE. The CDR3 runs 16 residues. V was cut by 0 bases and J by 8 bases, with 20 bases left in between. The CDR3 loop reads CASSVGRVGITGGYTF. In DNA form, the CDR3 reads TGTGCCAGCAGCGTAGGAAGGGTAGGAATAACGGGCGGCTACACCTTC.

The V gene is TRBV19, the J gene TRBJ1-1; no reliable D call. V shed 2 bases and J shed 1 base, with 11 bases lying between them. Germline V gives CDR1 LNHDA, CDR2 SQIVND (reference sequence). There are 15 residues in the CDR3. The CDR3 coding sequence is TGTGCCAGTAGTATAACGGTGGCAGGGAACACTGAAGCTTTCTTT. Its translation: CASSITVAGNTEAFF.

In this sample, this clone turned up once. V and J are TRBV19 and TRBJ2-1; 9 bases map to TRBD1. Germline-derived CDR1 and CDR2 are LNHDA and SQIVND (reference sequence). CDR3 length: 16 residues. Trimming took 1 base from V and 3 from J; bases not matched to a gene: 4. The DNA for the CDR3 is TGTGCCAGTAGTATAGGAGAGACAGGGGGCTACAATGAGCAGTTCTTC. Its translation: CASSIGETGGYNEQFF.

The rearrangement uses TRBV7-5 and TRBJ1-1; the D call of TRBD1 is as the table states it, not checked on the DNA. TRBV7-5 is recorded as a pseudogene. This CDR3 comprises 14 residues. CDR3 residues: CVRSDRQENTEAFF. CDR3 sequence (DNA): TGTGTCAGAAGCGACCGACAGGAGAACACTGAAGCTTTCTTT.

The rearrangement uses TRBV9 and TRBJ2-5, with TRBD2 matching over 11 bases. Germline V gene lookup returns CDR1 SGDLS and CDR2 YYNGEE. V dropped 0 bases and J dropped 2; count of bases not matched to a gene: 6. This CDR3 has 17 amino acids. The CDR3, as DNA: TGTGCCAGCAGCGTAGGGCTAGCGGGAGGCGATCAAGAGACCCAGTACTTC. It translates to CASSVGLAGGDQETQYF.

V gene TRBV5-1 combines with J gene TRBJ2-3, with no clear D. Germline V gene sequence: CDR1 SGHRS, CDR2 YFSETQ. The CDR3 consists of 16 residues. Deletions cut 0 bases from V and 3 bases from J, with 14 bases between. The CDR3 DNA reads TGCGCCAGCAGCTTGGGGGATAACTACATAACAGATACGCAGTATTTT. It specifies CASSLGDNYITDTQYF.

The chain combines TRBV7-3 with TRBJ1-1; 7 nucleotides agree with TRBD1. Germline CDR1 is SGHTA and CDR2 is FQGTGA. The V gene end was trimmed by 5 bases and the J gene end by 2 bases; junction bases not matched to a gene: 8. The CDR3 length is 15 residues. CDR3 nucleotides: TGTGCCAGCAGCCCCCAAGGGGGCGGTAACACTGAAGCTTTCTTT. This encodes CASSPQGGGNTEAFF.

V and J are TRBV28 and TRBJ2-1; TRBD2 agrees at 11 bases. Germline V CDR1 and CDR2: MDHEN, SYDVKM. This CDR3 region has 13 residues. Trimming took 8 bases from V and 11 from J; bases not matched to a gene: 8. The CDR3 DNA reads as TGTGCCAGCGAGAAGACTAGCGGGAACAAGCAGTTCTTC. This codes for CASEKTSGNKQFF. The full variable domain, in which reference TRBV28 and TRBJ2-1 provide the parts outside the CDR3, is DVKVTQSSRYLVKRTGEKVFLECVQDMDHENMFWYRQDPGLGLRLIYFSYDVKMKEKGDIPEGYSVSREKKERFSLILESASTNQTSMYLCASEKTSGNKQFFGPGTRLTVL.

The CDR3 DNA follows: TGTGCCAGTAGTCCAGTGGGTTTGAACGAGCAGTACTTC. This codes for CASSPVGLNEQYF. The rearrangement links TRBV19 to TRBJ2-7; the D is unclear. V was trimmed by 5 bases and J by 5 bases, leaving 13 bases between them. Germline V gene data show CDR1 as LNHDA and CDR2 as SQIVND (reference sequence). The CDR3 sequence is 13 residues long.

This rearrangement joins TRBV6-1 to TRBJ2-7; either TRBD1 or TRBD2 may supply D (6 bases each). This CDR3 region has 14 residues. V was pared by 7 bases and J by 7 bases, with 20 bases between. The germline V gene has CDR1 MNHNS and CDR2 SASEGT. The CDR3 protein is CASTEGRGGMEQYF. The CDR3 nucleotides read TGTGCCAGCACCGAGGGCAGGGGAGGAATGGAGCAGTACTTC.

The rearrangement uses TRBV18 and TRBJ2-5; D remains ambiguous. CDR3 length: 12 residues. V was clipped by 2 bases and J by 5 bases, with 6 bases between them. In germline, CDR1 is KGHSH, CDR2 LQKENI. The CDR3 reads CASSPMGETQYF. CDR3 nucleotides: TGTGCCAGCTCACCAATGGGGGAGACCCAGTACTTC.

J is TRBJ1-2 and V is TRBV7-2, with 9 bases matching TRBD1. The germline V gene has CDR1 SGHTA and CDR2 FQGNSA. The CDR3 is 15 residues long. After removal of 5 bases from V and 4 bases from J, the junction contained 8 bases not matched to a gene. CDR3: CASSARQGDGYGYTF. CDR3 nucleotides: TGTGCCAGCAGCGCCCGACAGGGGGACGGCTATGGCTACACCTTC.

The CDR3 loop reads CASSLGDRVSEKLFF. In DNA form, the CDR3 reads TGTGCCAGCAGTTTGGGGGACAGGGTTTCTGAAAAACTGTTTTTT. The genes are TRBV28 and TRBJ1-4; 9 nucleotides agree with TRBD1. This CDR3 is built from 15 residues. Germline CDR1 reads MDHEN; CDR2 reads SYDVKM. V was pared by 3 bases and J by 7 bases, with 6 bases of the junction left unmatched. Together with reference TRBV28 and TRBJ1-4, the CDR3 gives the full variable domain: DVKVTQSSRYLVKRTGEKVFLECVQDMDHENMFWYRQDPGLGLRLIYFSYDVKMKEKGDIPEGYSVSREKKERFSLILESASTNQTSMYLCASSLGDRVSEKLFFGSGTQLSVL.

The chain employs TRBV5-1 and TRBJ2-6; TRBD2 might be the D (5 bases). Trimming removed 5 bases at V and 0 bases at J, with 18 bases between. In germline, CDR1 is SGHRS, CDR2 YFSETQ. This CDR3 contains 18 residues. CDR3 in amino acids: CASRWEQDFSSGANVLTF. The CDR3, as DNA: TGCGCCAGCAGGTGGGAGCAGGACTTCAGCTCTGGGGCCAACGTCCTGACTTTC.

Here the CDR3 DNA reads TGTGCCAGCAGTCCGGACTCCAATGAGCAGTTCTTC. It is translated as CASSPDSNEQFF. The chain recombines TRBV2 with TRBJ2-1, with D maybe TRBD2 (5 bases). CDR1 and CDR2 from the germline V gene are SNHLY and FYNNEI. This CDR3 has 12 residues. V dropped 5 bases and J dropped 6 bases, with 8 bases sitting between them.

The chain employs TRBV7-9 and TRBJ1-5; TRBD1 agrees at 7 bases. The V gene end was trimmed by 5 bases and the J gene end by 6 bases; junction bases not matched to a gene: 7. In germline, CDR1 is SEHNR, CDR2 FQNEAQ (reference sequence). The CDR3 consists of 14 residues. The CDR3 nucleotides are TGTGCCAGCAGCCAGGGGGGAAGGGCTCAGCCCCAGCATTTT. Translated: CASSQGGRAQPQHF.

The chain recombines TRBV2 with TRBJ2-7; D assignment may be TRBD1 or TRBD2 (5 bases each). Trimming removed 3 bases from V and 10 bases from J, with 16 bases in between. The CDR3 has 13 amino acids. Germline lookup yields CDR1 SNHLY and CDR2 FYNNEI. In nucleotides, the CDR3 is TGTGCCAGCAGTGAGTCCCCGGGGCGTGAACAGTACTTC. Amino acids: CASSESPGREQYF.

CDR3 in amino acids: CASSPPGPTNTEAFF. The CDR3 coding sequence is TGTGCCAGCTCACCACCAGGGCCGACCAACACTGAAGCTTTCTTT. The V gene is TRBV18, the J gene TRBJ1-1; D is ambiguous. The germline V gene has CDR1 KGHSH and CDR2 LQKENI. The germline V and J ends were trimmed by 0 bases and 2 bases, with 10 bases remaining between them. The CDR3 spans 15 residues.

A remark on this clone: At one of its ends the junction is not consistent with the germline gene, which may arise from a read error. This specimen includes other DNA sequences encoding the same CDR3. The rearrangement links TRBV5-1 to TRBJ2-3; 10 bases map to TRBD1. In germline, CDR1 is SGHRS, CDR2 YFSETQ. CDR3 length equals 15 residues. The CDR3 bases are TGTGCCAGCAGCCACCGGGACAGGGGAACAGATACGCAGTATTTT. Translated: CASSHRDRGTDTQYF.

This clone was seen a handful of times. The gene calls are TRBV9 and TRBJ1-3, with D unclear. The CDR3 contains 13 residues. V was pared by 4 bases and J by 0 bases, with 5 bases between. Germline V gene sequence: CDR1 SGDLS, CDR2 YYNGEE. The CDR3, as DNA: TGTGCCAGCAGCCCCCCCTCTGGAAACACCATATATTTT. Its protein product is CASSPPSGNTIYF.

The genes are TRBV28 and TRBJ2-1; 8 bases agree with TRBD1. The V and J ends lost 7 bases and 2 bases, in that order; junction bases with no gene match: 4. Looked up from germline, CDR1 is MDHEN and CDR2 is SYDVKM. The CDR3 runs to 14 residues. CDR3 coding DNA: TGTGCCAGCACCACAGGGGGAGCCTACAATGAGCAGTTCTTC. This sequence encodes CASTTGGAYNEQFF.

J is TRBJ2-2 and V is TRBV14, with 9 bases fitting TRBD1. With V trimmed by 4 bases and J by 5 bases, 5 bases remained unmatched. The CDR3 spans 15 residues. Germline values: CDR1 SGHDN, CDR2 FVKESK. The CDR3 is CASSLGTGRTGELFF. DNA for the CDR3: TGTGCCAGCAGCCTTGGGACAGGGCGGACCGGGGAGCTGTTTTTT.

The chain employs TRBV27 and TRBJ1-1; D is unresolved. The ends were cut back, 5 bases at V and 4 bases at J, with 11 bases in the middle. Germline V lookup: CDR1 MNHEY, CDR2 SMNVEV (reference sequence). The CDR3 has 13 residues. The CDR3 here is CASSMWGGTEAFF. The CDR3 coding sequence is TGTGCCAGCAGTATGTGGGGAGGCACTGAAGCTTTCTTT.

The rearrangement links TRBV4-1 to TRBJ1-1, with D tentatively TRBD1 (6 bases). Trimming took off 4 bases at V and 8 bases at J, with 23 bases between the two ends. The CDR3 is made up of 16 amino acids. The germline gives CDR1 MGHRA, CDR2 YSYEKL. CDR3 DNA: TGCGCCAGCAGCCGAGTACCGGGGGCAGGGAGTTTGGAAGCTTTCTTT. Translated, it gives CASSRVPGAGSLEAFF.

Only one count was recorded for this clone. The CDR3 DNA reads TGTGCCAGCAGCTTCGGACAGGGGAGGGAGACCCAGTACTTC. Its translation: CASSFGQGRETQYF. The chain joins TRBV5-5 to TRBJ2-5; 9 bases are shared with TRBD1. The CDR3 has 14 amino acids. Germline CDR1 reads SGHKS; CDR2 reads YYEKEE (reference sequence). J lost 5 bases, V lost 2 bases, and 4 bases had no gene match.